The 27 T cell receptor beta chains presented below share a single source sample, sequenced in a study of CD8+ T cells in alopecia areata (dated by TCRdb to the late 2010s). Libraries were built with the immunoSEQ multiplex PCR assay. RNA was extracted from all samples and reverse transcribed into cDNA, which served as template for TCR sequencing. The table comes from immuneACCESS by way of TCRdb, which keeps in-frame sequences with V and J called. Part of the clones is missing from these tables; in studies checked, under half for an unresolved V gene and the rest for unknown reasons. The sample table records some 210,000 clones; about 60% of these occur just once. The top ten clones comprise around 0.44% of the sample. The time point label, as the study defines it: baseline before oral tofacitinib. The sample in question was CD4+ T cells sorted from blood, obtained at week 0. The receptors were sampled from a human donor with alopecia areata.

The V gene is TRBV7-9, the J gene TRBJ2-2, with a possible D match to TRBD1 (5 bases). V was shortened by 5 bases and J by 1 base, with 14 bases between the two germline ends. CDR1 SEHNR and CDR2 FQNEAQ come from the germline V gene (reference sequence). The CDR3 is 16 amino acids. The CDR3 here is CASSLPADRNTGELFF. The CDR3 DNA sequence: TGTGCCAGCAGCCTACCCGCAGACAGGAACACCGGGGAGCTGTTTTTT.

This chain links TRBV29-1 with TRBJ2-1; tentatively, D is TRBD2 (5 bases). Germline CDR1 SQVTM, CDR2 ANQGSEA. The V end was cut by 6 bases, the J end by 4 bases, with 19 bases between. This CDR3 region has 15 residues. The CDR3, as DNA: TGCAGCGTCTCTCAAATGGGAGCGGCATACAATGAGCAGTTCTTC. It yields the protein CSVSQMGAAYNEQFF.

V gene TRBV9 combines with J gene TRBJ1-1, with TRBD1 matching over 8 bases. The J segment lost 6 bases and the V segment lost 3 bases, leaving 4 bases of the junction unmatched. This CDR3 is 13 amino acids long. CDR1 is SGDLS, CDR2 YYNGEE, per germline. CDR3: CASSGSQGAEAFF. CDR3 nucleotide sequence: TGTGCCAGCAGCGGCTCACAGGGGGCTGAAGCTTTCTTT.

V and J are TRBV5-1 and TRBJ1-1; D unresolved. The V gene's germline CDR1 is SGHRS and CDR2 YFSETQ. V was clipped by 4 bases and J by 5 bases, with 21 bases between them. The CDR3 is 16 amino acids. The CDR3 nucleotides are TGCGCCAGCAGCCTACCCTCTCTCGCCGGGCGGACTGAAGCTTTCTTT. This encodes CASSLPSLAGRTEAFF.

Details on this clone: The sample holds other DNA sequences that translate to the same CDR3. CDR3 amino acids: CAWSRGYEQYF. For the CDR3, the DNA is TGTGCCTGGAGCCGGGGCTACGAGCAGTACTTC. The chain uses TRBV30 and TRBJ2-7, with TRBD2 as a possible D gene (5 bases). The V and J ends lost 3 bases and 3 bases respectively, with 6 bases between them. The CDR3 consists of 11 residues. CDR1 is GTSNPN and CDR2 is SVGIG in the germline V gene (reference sequence).

The chain couples TRBV29-1 to TRBJ2-7; D not resolved. Germline loops: CDR1 SQVTM, CDR2 ANQGSEA. Deletions cut 5 bases from V and 3 bases from J, with 11 bases between. The CDR3 extends over 12 amino acids. The CDR3 coding sequence is TGCAGCGTTCTCGGCTTCAACTACGAGCAGTACTTC. Translating gives CSVLGFNYEQYF.

The chain has TRBV13 and TRBJ2-2; D might be TRBD1 (6 bases). V was shortened by 3 bases and J by 0 bases, with 8 bases between the two germline ends. CDR1 and CDR2 from the germline V gene are PRHDT and FYEKMQ (reference sequence). This CDR3 spans 15 amino acids. Here the CDR3 reads CASSLGATNTGELFF. The CDR3 nucleotides are TGTGCCAGCAGCTTGGGGGCGACGAACACCGGGGAGCTGTTTTTT. The full variable domain, completed using reference TRBV13 and TRBJ2-2, is AAGVIQSPRHLIKEKRETATLKCYPIPRHDTVYWYQQGPGQDPQFLISFYEKMQSDKGSIPDRFSAQQFSDYHSELNMSSLELGDSALYFCASSLGATNTGELFFGEGSRLTVL.

This clone has a single count. This chain connects TRBV29-1 to TRBJ2-3; TRBD2 agrees at 8 bases. The CDR3 length is 14 residues. V lost 4 bases to trimming and J lost 0 bases; unmatched junction nucleotides: 3. Germline CDR1 SQVTM, CDR2 ANQGSEA. The CDR3 region has the DNA TGCAGCGTTGTCGGGAGGGCGAGCACAGATACGCAGTATTTT. Translated, it gives CSVVGRASTDTQYF.

The rearrangement joins TRBV5-1 to TRBJ1-4; D uncertain. This CDR3 has 14 residues. The V gene's germline CDR1 is SGHRS and CDR2 YFSETQ. Trimming stripped 6 bases from V and 5 bases from J, with 14 bases between. CDR3 in DNA: TGCGCCAGCAAGCGGGGAGTGGGAAATGAAAAACTGTTTTTT. It codes for CASKRGVGNEKLFF.

This clone has a count of ten or more. The same CDR3 is also encoded by other DNA sequences in this sample. The chain employs TRBV7-9 and TRBJ1-5, with D unresolved. CDR1 and CDR2 from the germline V gene are SEHNR and FQNEAQ (reference sequence). The CDR3 has 13 amino acids. V was trimmed by 1 base and J by 4 bases, leaving 5 bases between them. This CDR3 reads CASSLDGNQPQHF. The CDR3 DNA reads TGTGCCAGCAGCTTAGACGGAAATCAGCCCCAGCATTTT.

This clone has a handful of counts. The chain combines TRBV29-1 with TRBJ1-2; TRBD1 might be the D (5 bases). Germline V gives CDR1 SQVTM, CDR2 ANQGSEA. CDR3 size: 14 residues. V was shortened by 4 bases and J by 4 bases, with 16 bases between the two germline ends. The DNA of the CDR3 is TGCAGCGTTGGCCCGCTTGGAGGGGCCTATGGCTACACCTTC. Encoded protein: CSVGPLGGAYGYTF. The whole variable domain, filled in from reference TRBV29-1 and TRBJ1-2, reads SAVISQKPSRDICQRGTSLTIQCQVDSQVTMMFWYRQQPGQSLTLIATANQGSEATYESGFVIDKFPISRPNLTFSTLTVSNMSPEDSSIYLCSVGPLGGAYGYTFGSGTRLTVV.

In DNA, the CDR3 is TGTGCCAGCAGCTCCCCGACTAGCAGAGCCGGGGAGCTGTTTTTT. Its translation is CASSSPTSRAGELFF. This sequence joins TRBV7-9 and TRBJ2-2; 7 positions match TRBD2. This CDR3 spans 15 amino acids. The V gene end was trimmed by 4 bases and the J gene end by 6 bases; junction bases not matched to a gene: 8. CDR1 SEHNR and CDR2 FQNEAQ come from the germline V gene (reference sequence).

V gene TRBV19 combines with J gene TRBJ1-6; TRBD1 agrees at 9 bases. The CDR3 covers 14 residues. The trim removed 6 bases at V and 7 bases at J, leaving 4 bases unmatched. Per germline, CDR1 LNHDA and CDR2 SQIVND (reference sequence). Here the CDR3 reads CASSPDRGNSPLHF. In nucleotides, the CDR3 is TGTGCCAGTAGCCCGGACAGGGGCAATTCACCCCTCCACTTT.

This chain links TRBV7-9 with TRBJ1-2, with a weak D call TRBD1 (5 bases). The CDR3 totals 13 residues. Trimming pared 5 bases from V and 4 bases from J, leaving 11 bases between. The germline V gene has CDR1 SEHNR and CDR2 FQNEAQ (reference sequence). The CDR3 DNA follows: TGTGCCAGCAGCAAGGGACTAATCTATGGCTACACCTTC. The encoded protein is CASSKGLIYGYTF.

This clone was found a few times. The J gene is TRBJ2-7, the V gene TRBV19, with 7 positions matching TRBD1. CDR1 and CDR2 from the germline V gene are LNHDA and SQIVND (reference sequence). V dropped 10 bases and J dropped 6; count of bases not matched to a gene: 9. The CDR3 is made up of 12 amino acids. Here the CDR3 reads CAKRRTGGEQYF. The CDR3 region has the DNA TGTGCCAAAAGGCGGACAGGTGGCGAGCAGTACTTC.

The CDR3 DNA reads TGTGCCACCAGCAGAGATCTGGAAGGCGAGCAGTACTTC. Translating it yields CATSRDLEGEQYF. The J gene is TRBJ2-7, the V gene TRBV15; D gene unclear. This CDR3 contains 13 residues. CDR1 LNHNV and CDR2 YYDKDF come from the germline V gene (reference sequence). V was cut by 0 bases and J by 6 bases, with 9 bases left in between. The full variable domain, its missing parts supplied by reference TRBV15 and TRBJ2-7, is DAMVIQNPRYQVTQFGKPVTLSCSQTLNHNVMYWYQQKSSQAPKLLFHYYDKDFNNEADTPDNFQSRRPNTSFCFLDIRSPGLGDTAMYLCATSRDLEGEQYFGPGTRLTVT.

Here the CDR3 reads CAWSVVPGPGETQYF. DNA of the CDR3: TGTGCCTGGAGTGTAGTACCGGGACCTGGAGAGACCCAGTACTTC. V usage is TRBV30 and J usage is TRBJ2-5, with D tentatively TRBD1 or TRBD2 (5 bases each). In germline, CDR1 is GTSNPN, CDR2 SVGIG (reference sequence). The CDR3 sequence is 15 residues long. The V end was cut by 0 bases, the J end by 4 bases, with 15 bases between.

This clone was detected a few times. CDR3 nucleotide sequence: TGTGCCAGCAGTGTCGAGACAGGGATCGTCGAGCAGTACTTC. Translating gives CASSVETGIVEQYF. The genes are TRBV2 and TRBJ2-7, with 7 bases matching TRBD1. Trimming at V came to 4 bases and at J to 6 bases, leaving 9 bases not matched to a gene. Germline values: CDR1 SNHLY, CDR2 FYNNEI. This CDR3 is built from 14 residues.

This rearrangement joins TRBV5-1 to TRBJ2-2; D possibly corresponds to TRBD2 (5 bases). The CDR3 is made up of 16 amino acids. Germline-derived CDR1 and CDR2 are SGHRS and YFSETQ. Trimming left V 2 bases short and J 1 base short, with 12 bases between. DNA of the CDR3: TGCGCCAGCAGCTTAGGACTGGGAAGGAACACCGGGGAGCTGTTTTTT. Translation: CASSLGLGRNTGELFF.

In its sample, this clone was seen a few times. The genes are TRBV7-3 and TRBJ2-5; D is uncertain. The V gene lost 4 bases and the J gene lost 4 bases, with 7 bases spanning the gap. Germline values: CDR1 SGHTA, CDR2 FQGTGA. The CDR3 loop spans 12 amino acids. CDR3 DNA sequence: TGTGCCAGCAGCTGGGTAAGAGAGACCCAGTACTTC. It is translated as CASSWVRETQYF.

This chain uses TRBV11-2 with TRBJ1-1; TRBD1 aligns across 7 bases. V lost 5 bases to trimming and J lost 7 bases; unmatched junction nucleotides: 13. The germline V gene has CDR1 SGHAT and CDR2 FQNNGV. This CDR3 comprises 15 residues. CDR3 in amino acids: CASSPRQGIIIEAFF. CDR3 nucleotide sequence: TGTGCCAGCAGCCCCCGACAGGGAATTATTATTGAAGCTTTCTTT.

The genes are TRBV29-1 and TRBJ2-5, with D unclear. The ends were cut back, 4 bases at V and 1 base at J, with 19 bases in the middle. The CDR3 contains 16 residues. Germline lookup yields CDR1 SQVTM and CDR2 ANQGSEA. The CDR3, as DNA: TGCAGCGTTGGCCAAAGGGTTGCCCATCCCCAAGAGACCCAGTACTTC. Its translation: CSVGQRVAHPQETQYF.

This clone was seen only a few times. The chain combines TRBV18 with TRBJ1-5; no clear D gene. This CDR3 is built from 13 residues. Germline-derived CDR1 and CDR2 are KGHSH and LQKENI. V was clipped by 3 bases and J by 6 bases, with 9 bases between them. DNA of the CDR3: TGTGCCAGCTCACCGGGTCCGAGTCAGCCCCAGCATTTT. Translating it yields CASSPGPSQPQHF.

This clone was found a few times. The gene calls are TRBV30 and TRBJ2-1; TRBD1 matches 10 bases. Germline CDR1 reads GTSNPN; CDR2 reads SVGIG (reference sequence). Losses at the gene ends were 2 bases for V and 4 bases for J; bases not matched to a gene: 5. The CDR3 is 15 amino acids. CDR3 nucleotide sequence: TGTGCCTGGAGTCCCCTGGGACAGGGGTACAATGAGCAGTTCTTC. Its protein is CAWSPLGQGYNEQFF.

The gene calls are TRBV12-5 and TRBJ1-5, with TRBD1 matching over 7 bases. The CDR3 has 15 residues. V shed 1 base, J shed 5 bases, and the junction held 5 bases outside the gene matches. Germline-derived CDR1 and CDR2 are LGHNT and FRNRAP. As DNA, the CDR3 is TGTGCTAGTGGTTTGGGAATCCAGGGGGATCAGCCCCAGCATTTT. Translating gives CASGLGIQGDQPQHF.

This sequence joins TRBV18 and TRBJ2-3, with 8 bases that match TRBD1. Germline-derived CDR1 and CDR2 are KGHSH and LQKENI. V lost 3 bases and J lost 5; bases outside the gene matches: 1. This CDR3 spans 13 amino acids. CDR3: CASSPGQGDTQYF. CDR3 nucleotide sequence: TGTGCCAGCTCACCCGGACAGGGAGATACGCAGTATTTT.

V gene TRBV7-2 combines with J gene TRBJ2-3; a weak D match, TRBD1 (6 bases). Germline V lookup: CDR1 SGHTA, CDR2 FQGNSA. V lost 5 bases to trimming and J lost 5 bases, with 17 bases between them. This CDR3 has 15 amino acids. Here the CDR3 DNA reads TGTGCCAGCAGCCCAGCAGGGGTGGAGGTAGATACGCAGTATTTT. Encoded protein: CASSPAGVEVDTQYF.